This T cell receptor (beta chain) was recovered during a study of cytomegalovirus exposure and HLA in healthy donors. Study conclusions and caveats: Cytomegalovirus status was reportedly diagnosed by the classifier with high specificity and sensitivity. Analyzed later, association rates of TCRs varied across HLA loci, with DRB1 most and HLA-C fewest.

Trimming removed 4 bases from V and 7 bases from J; junction bases left unmatched: 6. Germline CDR1 reads MNHNY; CDR2 reads SVGAGI (reference sequence). This CDR3 is 15 amino acids long. A word on this clone: Its matching antigen is unknown.

In the PCR, 60 Vbeta and 13 Jbeta primers were used. Generated by immunoSEQ multiplex PCR, the TCRdb table keeps only in-frame clones and is missing some. The table has tens of thousands of clones, about 90% seen once. This receptor was identified in a woman aged 40 to 49 in good health and CMV-seropositive. The V gene is TRBV6-6, the J gene TRBJ1-4; 10 nucleotides line up with TRBD1. The sample taken for sequencing was PBMCs. The CDR3 is CASSSRQGAGEKLFF. DNA for the CDR3: TGTGCCAGCAGTTCCCGACAGGGGGCTGGTGAAAAACTGTTTTTT.